The sequence of this T cell receptor (beta chain) was determined in a study of cytomegalovirus exposure and HLA in healthy donors (dated by TCRdb to the late 2010s). Study-wide context: According to an earlier analysis of 550 to 700 of the donors, some 180 million T cells yielded over 100 million unique TCR beta sequences and 276 Gb of sequence data. About 300 gigabases of sequencing data and approximately 93 million unique TCR sequences were included in an early release covering about 620 HLA-typed donors. The genetic ancestry cluster associated with self-reported Caucasian donors included 81% of the roughly 400 genotyped donors. The aim of the study was to test whether cataloging public T cell receptors could identify signatures of past pathogen exposure. The study used immunosequencing to profile the T cell repertoires of approximately 690 subjects and linked those repertoires to cytomegalovirus serostatus. Along with the roughly 700-subject first cohort, a separate validation cohort of approximately 110 different subjects was used. High-throughput TCR immunosequencing, statistical association of individual TCRs with disease status, and machine learning were combined to predict cytomegalovirus infection status. A later analysis re-examined previously published TCR beta repertoires from just over 650 donors and added high-resolution HLA genotyping to investigate patterns of TCR occurrence. Rather than drawing on any new phenotypic data, the later analysis identified candidate immune exposures from TCR beta sequences and the way those sequences occurred across donors. To decide whether each TCR beta V gene segment behaved as functional or pseudogenic, an earlier analysis of some 600 of the donors relied on high-throughput TCR beta sequencing. Alongside the repertoire data, information on donor age, sex, ethnicity and CMV serostatus was compiled. In a later genetic analysis, genome-wide SNP genotypes for 398 of the 666 donors were used, and that subset was treated as a discovery cohort. Every repertoire in the discovery cohort had been generated on one and the same sequencing platform. HLA typing included class I and class II loci at four-digit resolution. Typing coverage varied by locus: roughly 620-640 donors for A, B, C, DRB1 and DQB1; 522 for DQA1; more than 600 for DPA1; more than 450 for DPB1. About 5 DR-DQ haplotypes were handled as single units for association and clustering, since linkage in the cohort was strong. Among a few hundred genotyped donors of the cohort, an average of approximately 250,000 unique TCR beta nucleotide sequences were sequenced per donor, about a sixth of them non-productive.

General study outcomes and caveats: When HLA alleles, especially DR and DQ, strongly co-occurred, TCR associations were difficult to assign to individual alleles. Because some donors lacked HLA typing at each locus, the association tests relied only on the typed subset. A later analysis found that HLA-associated TCR beta chains were more clonally expanded and had lower generation probabilities than equally common non-associated chains. It was suggested by the authors that the approach could potentially be generalized to other disease states and immunological phenotypes. The only immune exposure information available for the cohort was CMV serostatus. The study listed 164 TCR beta chains as associated with cytomegalovirus. At a false discovery rate of 0.05, a later analysis linked about 16,000 TCR beta sequences to specific HLA alleles. While some public TCRs were present in many individuals, most TCR sequences turned up only very rarely across donors. According to a later analysis, most CMV-associated TCR beta chains appeared to be HLA-restricted, and the HLA associations seemed to be driven largely by CMV exposure. According to a later genetic analysis, donors in an Asian-associated ancestry cluster had fewer N-insertions in productive TCRs than the approximately 710-donor mean. Three of the identified cytomegalovirus-associated TCR beta chains were confirmed in vitro to be specific for cytomegalovirus antigens. In an earlier analysis of 500 to 650 of the donors, most TCR beta V segments appeared in productive rearrangements about 87% or about 30% of the time, broadly matching IMGT annotations. A further reported finding was that TCR beta sequences accurately predicted the HLA-A and HLA-B alleles for most subjects in the first cohort. Some IMGT-functional V segments, including TRBV6-2 and TRBV6-3, could not be distinguished by the 87-base-pair reads and were therefore excluded. In a later analysis, several top co-occurrence clusters were reported to appear linked to parvovirus B19, influenza, CMV and Epstein-Barr virus. A cluster of highly shared sequence variants was judged likely to represent a technical artifact of the sequencing pipeline. In a later analysis, TCR association rates were found to vary across HLA loci, with the most associated TCRs seen for DRB1 alleles and the fewest for HLA-C alleles. Only TCR beta chains were sequenced in this cohort, and the absence of alpha or paired-chain data limited detectable features. An association between a missense DCLRE1C variant and V-gene and J-gene trimming of TCR beta chains was found in a later genetic analysis and replicated in an independent cohort. Linkage disequilibrium might explain the correlated functional status among segregating V segments, but an unknown experimental factor could not be ruled out. Because counts were too low, approximately 18 rarely observed V segments, including chromosome 9 orphons, were excluded from the earlier analysis of around 590 of the donors. Cytomegalovirus status was reported to be diagnosed by the classifier with high specificity and sensitivity in both the original and validation cohorts. Sequencing depth was assumed to be roughly uniform across donors in the presence/absence analyses, though that assumption may not hold.

In the case of this clone: Its antigen is currently not known. No qualities accompany the bases; no much larger clone lies one base away.

The CDR3 goes from the cysteine to the phenylalanine over 15 residues. The retained sequence is limited to the CDR3, 45 bases, with the frame set at the first base. From V the trimming removes 0 bases and from J it removes 5 bases, while the gene matches leave 0 bases of the junction unaccounted for. CDR1 and CDR2 are drawn from the germline V gene: LGHNA, YNFKEQ. To prepare the library, the immunoSEQ multiplex PCR assay was applied. For the multiplex PCR, a mixture combining 60 forward primers for TCR Vbeta segments and 13 reverse primers for TCR Jbeta segments was used. The CDR3 region of rearranged TCR beta genes was amplified from genomic DNA with a multiplex PCR assay. The Illumina HiSeq System was used to sequence the amplified TCR beta libraries as 87-base-pair reads. Processing in the source paper ran as follows. In a later analysis, tens of millions of unique TCR beta chains were counted across the 690 or so repertoires, and roughly 11 million of these chains were shared by at least two donors. To remove PCR and sequencing errors, raw reads were error-corrected and collapsed into unique sequences using a nearest-neighbor algorithm that merged closely related sequences. V, D and J gene segments were assigned by aligning CDR3 sequences to IMGT reference sequences. Each retained sequence needed at least a six-nucleotide match to both a V gene segment and a J gene segment. Rearrangements were called productive when the CDR3 lacked stop codons and stayed in frame with V and J; all others were non-productive. Following IMGT convention, CDR3 was defined as the stretch from the second conserved V-encoded cysteine up to the conserved J-encoded phenylalanine. Sequences without an unambiguous match to a single V gene segment were excluded from the earlier analysis of several hundred of the donors. An earlier analysis of several hundred of the donors classified V segments as functional when productive rearrangements were above 56.7% and as segregating when the standard deviation between donors was above 5%. A statistical classification framework was developed to diagnose cytomegalovirus status using the catalog of TCR beta chain sequences. In a later analysis, TCR nucleotide sequences were compared against IMGT/GENE-DB human TR gene sequences so that V and J genes could be assigned. In a later analysis, CDR3 sequences and most-parsimonious VDJ recombination scenarios were assigned using the TCRdist pipeline. In a later analysis, every TCR beta chain was defined by the combination of its CDR3 amino acid sequence and its V-gene family, and reads without a unique V-gene family were dropped. In a later analysis, 450 to 600 highly shared, low-generation-probability nucleotide sequences were removed to address suspected cross-contamination and a sequencing artifact. In a later analysis, a clonal expansion index was calculated for each public chain from normalized within-repertoire ranks of inferred template counts. A later analysis computed generation probabilities with a VDJ recombination model fitted to out-of-frame rearrangements, and checked the results against IGoR. In a later analysis, TCR-TCR, TCR-HLA and TCR-CMV co-occurrence was scored with hypergeometric tests, and a repertoire-size bias correction was applied to TCR pairs. To estimate false discovery rates, a later analysis permuted the HLA or CMV assignments 20 times. In a later analysis, co-occurring TCRs were grouped using DBSCAN, and TCRdist sequence similarity was added for clustering within HLA-allele-positive subsets. Repertoires with fewer than 30,000 or more than 120,000 public chains were left out of co-occurrence clustering, as were about 5 repertoires with anomalous nucleotide sharing. In TCRdb, the immuneACCESS table is reduced to in-frame sequences with V and J assigned. These tables do not hold every clone; where another copy was compared, an unresolved V gene accounts for under half, and the others remain unexplained. From that table come the V and J calls and clone size; the DNA was used to work out D and trimming. Present in this sample are 250,000 to 300,000 clones, around 90% of which were seen just once. The biggest ten clones account for around 1.7% of the sample.

In total, about 650 healthy bone marrow donors made up the cohort. At the time of sampling, every cohort member was nominally healthy, though immune exposures that went unrecorded were likely present. The donor was CMV seronegative and was included in the group of about 400 seronegative cohort members. Each donor provided a peripheral blood sample, and peripheral blood mononuclear cells were used for TCR beta sequencing. Genomic DNA extraction from the blood cell samples was performed with the Qiagen DNeasy Blood Extraction Kit. Rearrangement joined TRBV4-2 to TRBJ2-1, with TRBD2 identical over 11 junction bases. This TCR was recovered from a girl between 2 and 10 years old in good health and CMV-seronegative. Material: PBMCs. In nucleotide form, the sequence is TGTGCCAGCAGCCAAGAGGGACTAGCGGACAATGAGCAGTTCTTC. Its product reads: CASSQEGLADNEQFF.